The 3 T cell receptor beta chains below all came from one sample that was sequenced in a study of OX40 agonist ivuxolimab in advanced cancers. The table came from immunoSEQ multiplex PCR; TCRdb's copy has only in-frame clones and leaves some out. The sample contains fewer than 75,000 clones, 80% of which appear only once. The source material was CD4+ or CD8+ T cells sorted from blood, sampled in a trial of the OX40 agonist ivuxolimab. These receptors were taken from an adult with an advanced solid tumor such as melanoma, head and neck, liver or kidney cancer.

The gene calls are TRBV4-1 and TRBJ2-3; maybe TRBD2 (5 bases). This CDR3 spans 13 amino acids. V was cut by 7 bases and J by 0 bases, with 8 bases left in between. Germline CDR1 is MGHRA and CDR2 is YSYEKL. CDR3 in DNA: TGCGCCAGCACCGGGATTAGCACAGATACGCAGTATTTT. Translating gives CASTGISTDTQYF.

J is TRBJ2-7 and V is TRBV28, with TRBD1 matching 7 bases. Germline loops: CDR1 MDHEN, CDR2 SYDVKM. This CDR3 is built from 13 residues. After removal of 6 bases from V and 6 bases from J, the junction contained 8 bases not matched to a gene. CDR3 region: CASSPDRDSEQYF. In nucleotides, the CDR3 is TGTGCCAGCAGCCCAGACAGGGACAGCGAGCAGTACTTC.

This clone was recorded a few times. The same CDR3 arises from other DNA sequences in this sample as well. This chain links TRBV6-1 with TRBJ1-3; D is undetermined. Germline loops: CDR1 MNHNS, CDR2 SASEGT. The CDR3 is 14 amino acids. V shed 6 bases and J shed 0 bases, with 9 bases lying between them. CDR3 region: CASRAPSSGNTIYF. The CDR3 region has the DNA TGTGCCAGCAGGGCTCCTAGCTCTGGAAACACCATATATTTT.